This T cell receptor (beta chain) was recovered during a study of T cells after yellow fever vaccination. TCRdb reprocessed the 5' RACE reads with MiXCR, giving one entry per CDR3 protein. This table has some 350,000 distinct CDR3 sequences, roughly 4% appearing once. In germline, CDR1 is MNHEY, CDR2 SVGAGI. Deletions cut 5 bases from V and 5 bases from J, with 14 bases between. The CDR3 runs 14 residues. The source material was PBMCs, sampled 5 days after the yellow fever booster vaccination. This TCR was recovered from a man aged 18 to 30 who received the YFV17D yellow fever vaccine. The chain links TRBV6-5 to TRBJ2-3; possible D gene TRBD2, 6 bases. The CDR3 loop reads CASSRRLGIDTQYF. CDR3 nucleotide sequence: TGTGCCAGCAGTAGACGACTAGGGATAGATACGCAGTATTTT.